Below are 16 T cell receptor beta chains sequenced from a single sample in a study of TIL therapy for anti-PD-1-resistant metastatic lung cancer. Sequencing used immunoSEQ v3. Measured with immunoSEQ multiplex PCR; TCRdb has only the in-frame clones, and not every one. The sample includes tens of thousands of clones, over 70% of them seen just once. Time point described: pre-treatment sample, taken before nivolumab and TIL therapy. Sequences were derived from blood, sampled at baseline. The receptor set was obtained from a person aged 25 to 85 with non-small cell lung cancer.

V gene TRBV6-5 combines with J gene TRBJ2-7, with TRBD2 identical over 8 bases. The CDR3 consists of 14 residues. Germline CDR1 is MNHEY and CDR2 is SVGAGI. Trimming took 5 bases from V and 3 from J; bases not matched to a gene: 6. The CDR3 bases are TGTGCCAGCAGTCCCCGGGGGGGGAGCTACGAGCAGTACTTC. Its translation is CASSPRGGSYEQYF.

The chain joins TRBV7-9 to TRBJ1-1; D not certain. V was cut by 7 bases and J by 7 bases, with 13 bases left in between. In germline, CDR1 is SEHNR, CDR2 FQNEAQ (reference sequence). This CDR3 is built from 12 residues. CDR3 nucleotide sequence: TGTGCCAGCACACCCCGTACTCTTGAAGCTTTCTTT. Translation gives CASTPRTLEAFF.

The gene calls are TRBV6-6 and TRBJ2-7, with 7 bases lining up with TRBD2. CDR3 length equals 16 residues. V dropped 2 bases and J dropped 0; count of bases not matched to a gene: 7. Germline CDR1 reads MNHNY; CDR2 reads SVGAGI (reference sequence). The CDR3 coding sequence is TGTGCCAGCAGTTACGAGGCTAGCGGTAGCTCCTACGAGCAGTACTTC. This sequence encodes CASSYEASGSSYEQYF.

The gene calls are TRBV9 and TRBJ1-3, with D perhaps TRBD1 (5 bases). V gave up 0 bases and J gave up 4 bases, with 8 bases separating them. Germline V CDR1 and CDR2: SGDLS, YYNGEE. This CDR3 is 14 amino acids long. The CDR3 spells CASSVAREGNTIYF. The CDR3 bases are TGTGCCAGCAGCGTAGCCAGGGAAGGAAACACCATATATTTT.

The V and J genes are TRBV28 and TRBJ2-3, with 9 bases that match TRBD1. This CDR3 has 13 amino acids. Germline V lookup: CDR1 MDHEN, CDR2 SYDVKM. The junction had 3 bases not matched to a gene; V was cut back by 8 bases and J by 3 bases. This chain's CDR3 is CASDRGGTDTQYF. CDR3 in DNA: TGTGCCAGCGACAGGGGGGGAACAGATACGCAGTATTTT.

The chain has TRBV7-8 and TRBJ2-3; D gene uncertain. V lost 5 bases and J lost 0, with 12 bases in between. This CDR3 is 15 amino acids long. Per the germline V gene, CDR1 is SGHVS and CDR2 is FQNEAQ. The CDR3 nucleotides are TGTGCCAGCAGCCCCTGGACCAAGAGCACAGATACGCAGTATTTT. Amino acid sequence: CASSPWTKSTDTQYF.

This chain links TRBV19 with TRBJ2-1; no clear D. Between the trimmed V and J ends, which lost 4 bases and 7 bases, there was a span of 11 bases. CDR1 is LNHDA and CDR2 is SQIVND in the germline V gene (reference sequence). The CDR3 covers 13 residues. As DNA, the CDR3 is TGTGCCAGTAGTAAGGCCCAGTTAAATGAGCAGTTCTTC. The encoded protein is CASSKAQLNEQFF.

This clone occurred a few times. The CDR3 DNA is TGTGCCAGCAGCTTAACTAGCGTACTTAGCACAGATACGCAGTATTTT. This sequence encodes CASSLTSVLSTDTQYF. The chain is built from TRBV7-3 and TRBJ2-3, with a possible D match to TRBD2 (5 bases). Germline values: CDR1 SGHTA, CDR2 FQGTGA. This CDR3 has 16 residues. V was cut by 0 bases and J by 0 bases, with 10 bases left in between.

The rearrangement links TRBV5-4 to TRBJ2-7; possibly TRBD2 for D (5 bases). V was trimmed by 2 bases and J by 6 bases, leaving 15 bases between them. The CDR3 loop spans 14 amino acids. Germline-derived CDR1 and CDR2 are SGHNT and YYREEE (reference sequence). CDR3 loop: CASSFDLRAGEQYF. The DNA for the CDR3 is TGTGCCAGCAGCTTTGACCTAAGGGCGGGCGAGCAGTACTTC.

The rearrangement uses TRBV4-3 and TRBJ2-1, with D perhaps matching TRBD2 (5 bases). V shed 0 bases and J shed 4 bases, with 7 bases lying between them. CDR1 LGHNA and CDR2 YSLEER come from the germline V gene. This CDR3 comprises 14 residues. This CDR3 reads CASSQDSGYNEQFF. In nucleotides, the CDR3 is TGCGCCAGCAGCCAAGACTCGGGGTACAATGAGCAGTTCTTC.

CDR3 sequence reads: CASSPALQGRGYTF. DNA of the CDR3: TGTGCCAGCTCACCAGCATTACAGGGACGGGGCTACACCTTC. The rearrangement uses TRBV18 and TRBJ1-2, with D perhaps matching TRBD1 (6 bases). The germline V gene encodes CDR1 KGHSH and CDR2 LQKENI. With 2 bases removed from V and 8 bases from J, the gap between germline ends came to 15 bases. The CDR3 has 14 residues.

This clone was counted a single time. V usage is TRBV5-4 and J usage is TRBJ2-1, with 9 bases matching TRBD2. V gave up 1 base and J gave up 14 bases; unmatched junction bases: 13. Germline V CDR1 and CDR2: SGHNT, YYREEE (reference sequence). The CDR3 sequence is 15 residues long. This CDR3 reads CASSLPGVAGAEEFF. The CDR3 DNA reads as TGTGCCAGCAGCTTGCCGGGAGTAGCGGGAGCCGAGGAGTTCTTC.

The chain employs TRBV30 and TRBJ1-3; maybe TRBD1 (6 bases). V lost 2 bases to trimming and J lost 3 bases, with 11 bases between them. Germline CDR1 GTSNPN, CDR2 SVGIG (reference sequence). CDR3 length: 14 amino acids. The CDR3 DNA follows: TGTGCCTGGAGTTCGGGGGGCGGTGGAAACACCATATATTTT. This codes for CAWSSGGGGNTIYF.

The chain has TRBV27 and TRBJ2-1; 8 positions agree with TRBD2. Germline CDR1 MNHEY, CDR2 SMNVEV (reference sequence). Trimming took 6 bases from V and 8 from J; bases not matched to a gene: 9. This CDR3 spans 14 amino acids. The CDR3 loop reads CASRPGTSFYEQFF. The CDR3 coding sequence is TGTGCCAGCAGGCCCGGGACTAGTTTTTATGAGCAGTTCTTC.

For this clone: The same CDR3 arises from other DNA sequences in this sample as well. The chain recombines TRBV7-9 with TRBJ1-2; D is unclear. CDR3 length equals 12 residues. The germline gives CDR1 SEHNR, CDR2 FQNEAQ (reference sequence). V lost 5 bases, J lost 0 bases, and 4 bases lay in between. In DNA, the CDR3 is TGTGCCAGCAGCCCCTCTAACTATGGCTACACCTTC. The encoded protein is CASSPSNYGYTF.

This clone is deemed large (0.1 to 1%). This sequence joins TRBV19 and TRBJ1-1, with D possibly being TRBD1 (5 bases). V was pared by 5 bases and J by 2 bases, with 9 bases between. CDR1 is LNHDA and CDR2 is SQIVND in the germline V gene (reference sequence). The CDR3 consists of 13 residues. The DNA for the CDR3 is TGTGCCAGTAGTGCCGACAGCAACACTGAAGCTTTCTTT. It translates to CASSADSNTEAFF.